These 20 T cell receptor beta chains were sequenced from one sample in a study of T cell repertoires in cytomegalovirus infection. A single record per CDR3 protein comes from TCRdb applying MiXCR to the reads. The sample records approximately 170,000 distinct CDR3 sequences, around 14% being singletons. The sequenced sample was PBMCs. These receptors were collected from a human donor in good health (CMV status not recorded). Some clones in this sample may be carry-over from other donors' samples.

This clonotype was seen many times. V is TRBV5-1 and J is TRBJ2-1; 11 nucleotides line up with TRBD2. Germline CDR1 reads SGHRS; CDR2 reads YFSETQ. Losses at the gene ends were 2 bases for V and 4 bases for J; bases not matched to a gene: 8. This CDR3 comprises 17 residues. Written as DNA, the CDR3 is TGCGCCAGCAGCTTCCCCAGGCGACTAGCGGGGTACAATGAGCAGTTCTTC. Protein: CASSFPRRLAGYNEQFF.

This clonotype showed up many times. V gene TRBV7-9 combines with J gene TRBJ2-7; 11 bases match TRBD2. V lost 3 bases to trimming and J lost 6 bases; unmatched junction nucleotides: 7. This CDR3 has 15 residues. Germline V gives CDR1 SEHNR, CDR2 FQNEAQ (reference sequence). The CDR3 here is CASSLTSGIPAEQYF. Written as DNA, the CDR3 is TGTGCCAGCAGCTTGACTAGCGGGATACCCGCCGAGCAGTACTTC.

CDR3 DNA: TGTGCCAGTAGTTCCCTAGACGGCACAGATACGCAGTATTTT. Translated, it gives CASSSLDGTDTQYF. The rearrangement joins TRBV19 to TRBJ2-3; D is unclear. V dropped 5 bases and J dropped 1 base, with 10 bases sitting between them. CDR1 is LNHDA and CDR2 is SQIVND in the germline V gene (reference sequence). The CDR3 is made up of 14 amino acids.

The chain has TRBV6-6 and TRBJ1-5; the D gene is possibly TRBD1 (5 bases). CDR3 length equals 13 residues. Germline CDR1 MNHNY, CDR2 SVGAGI (reference sequence). V was clipped by 2 bases and J by 10 bases, with 12 bases between them. The CDR3 loop is CASSYGTSQPQHF. CDR3 bases: TGTGCCAGCAGTTACGGGACTTCACAACCCCAGCATTTT.

This clonotype was found a few times. V and J are TRBV28 and TRBJ1-6; TRBD1 aligns across 12 bases. V lost 3 bases to trimming and J lost 7 bases; unmatched junction nucleotides: 13. Looked up from germline, CDR1 is MDHEN and CDR2 is SYDVKM. The CDR3 is 19 amino acids. CDR3 region: CASSFRLVRDRGRNSPLHF. Written as DNA, the CDR3 is TGTGCCAGCAGTTTTCGGCTCGTCCGGGACAGGGGGCGAAATTCACCCCTCCACTTT.

The DNA of the CDR3 is TGTGCCAGTAGTATCGGGGGGACCAGGGCCAACGTCCTGACTTTC. Its translation is CASSIGGTRANVLTF. V and J are TRBV19 and TRBJ2-6; 7 positions agree with TRBD2. The CDR3 consists of 15 residues. Germline CDR1 LNHDA, CDR2 SQIVND (reference sequence). After removal of 3 bases from V and 5 bases from J, the junction contained 4 bases not matched to a gene.

This clonotype was picked up a small number of times. The chain combines TRBV7-3 with TRBJ2-1; TRBD2 matches 9 bases. This CDR3 region has 17 residues. J lost 5 bases, V lost 5 bases, and 13 bases had no gene match. CDR1 is SGHTA, CDR2 FQGTGA, per germline. The CDR3 DNA is TGTGCCAGCAGCGCACTACGACCGGGACTAGCAGACAATGAGCAGTTCTTC. Its protein product is CASSALRPGLADNEQFF.

V is TRBV5-6 and J is TRBJ2-2; D uncertain. The germline V gene encodes CDR1 SGHDT and CDR2 YYEEEE. V was shortened by 0 bases and J by 4 bases, with 10 bases between the two germline ends. This CDR3 spans 15 amino acids. CDR3 in amino acids: CASSLEVAVTGELFF. The CDR3 DNA sequence: TGTGCCAGCAGCTTGGAGGTGGCTGTCACCGGGGAGCTGTTTTTT.

For this clonotype: A much larger clonotype is one base distant, so this may be a read error. This chain connects TRBV6-2 or TRBV6-3 to TRBJ1-5; no clear D. The CDR3 is 16 residues long. CDR1 is MNHEY and CDR2 is SVGEGT in the germline V gene. CDR3 region: CTSSYQTSFWHQPQHF. The DNA for the CDR3 is TGTACCAGCAGTTACCAGACGAGCTTCTGGCATCAGCCCCAGCATTTT.

The table lists this clonotype with many counts. The chain couples TRBV27 to TRBJ2-2; D not resolved. The CDR3 runs 15 residues. Trimming stripped 3 bases from V and 3 bases from J, with 11 bases between. The V gene's germline CDR1 is MNHEY and CDR2 SMNVEV (reference sequence). The CDR3 DNA sequence: TGTGCCAGCAGTTTGAGCAGGCCGGACACCGGGGAGCTGTTTTTT. Protein: CASSLSRPDTGELFF.

Many counts were recorded for this clonotype. The rearrangement joins TRBV7-2 to TRBJ2-1; D gene unclear. The germline gives CDR1 SGHTA, CDR2 FQGNSA. The V end was cut by 3 bases, the J end by 2 bases, with 2 bases between. The CDR3 totals 12 residues. CDR3 sequence reads: CASSLTYNEQFF. DNA for the CDR3: TGTGCCAGCAGCTTGACCTACAATGAGCAGTTCTTC.

This clonotype was seen ten or more times. The J gene is TRBJ2-5, the V gene TRBV7-2, with 8 bases fitting TRBD2. Germline V gives CDR1 SGHTA, CDR2 FQGNSA. This CDR3 spans 14 amino acids. V was clipped by 5 bases and J by 5 bases; unmatched bases: 7. The DNA for the CDR3 is TGTGCCAGCAGCCTCGGGACTAGTGGGGAGACCCAGTACTTC. This codes for CASSLGTSGETQYF. The full variable domain, its missing parts supplied by reference TRBV7-2 and TRBJ2-5, is GAGVSQSPSNKVTEKGKDVELRCDPISGHTALYWYRQSLGQGLEFLIYFQGNSAPDKSGLPSDRFSAERTGGSVSTLTIQRTQQEDSAVYLCASSLGTSGETQYFGPGTRLLVL.

This clonotype was found many times. The chain employs TRBV7-2 and TRBJ1-1; TRBD1 aligns across 12 bases. After removal of 4 bases from V and 4 bases from J, the junction contained 4 bases not matched to a gene. The CDR3 has 15 residues. Germline CDR1 is SGHTA and CDR2 is FQGNSA. CDR3: CASSSGTGGFTEAFF. Written as DNA, the CDR3 is TGTGCCAGCAGCTCCGGGACAGGGGGCTTCACTGAAGCTTTCTTT.

This clonotype was detected only once. The chain has TRBV28 and TRBJ2-5; no definite D call. Trimming stripped 2 bases from V and 2 bases from J, with 9 bases between. CDR1 MDHEN and CDR2 SYDVKM come from the germline V gene. CDR3 size: 14 residues. CDR3 protein: CASSLPPPQETQYF. CDR3 DNA sequence: TGTGCCAGCAGTTTACCACCTCCTCAAGAGACCCAGTACTTC.

The rearrangement uses TRBV15 and TRBJ2-3; TRBD1 matches 10 bases. The germline V gene encodes CDR1 LNHNV and CDR2 YYDKDF (reference sequence). J was trimmed by 6 bases and V by 10 bases; bases with no gene match: 13. The CDR3 runs 15 residues. CDR3 sequence: CASQKRDRGTDTQYF. CDR3 DNA sequence: TGTGCCAGCCAAAAAAGGGACAGGGGAACCGATACGCAGTATTTT.

This clonotype was picked up one time. Possible read error: a much larger clone is one base away. Without the conserved terminal phenylalanine or tryptophan, this CDR3 likely stems from a read error. The J gene is TRBJ2-3, the V gene TRBV7-8; 14 bases line up with TRBD2. From germline, CDR1 is SGHVS and CDR2 FQNEAQ. CDR3 length: 16 amino acids. The J segment lost 8 bases and the V segment lost 6 bases, leaving 10 bases of the junction unmatched. This CDR3 is CASRPRLAGGQRTQYL. The CDR3 region has the DNA TGTGCCAGCAGACCCCGACTAGCGGGAGGGCAACGTACGCAGTATTTA.

CDR3 DNA: TGTGCCAGCAGCCAAATCTCCTTTGGGAAGAACACTGAAGCTTTCTTT. Amino acid sequence: CASSQISFGKNTEAFF. The V and J genes are TRBV7-2 and TRBJ1-1; no reliable D call. This CDR3 has 16 amino acids. The V and J ends lost 5 bases and 1 base respectively, with 17 bases between them. Germline V CDR1 and CDR2: SGHTA, FQGNSA.

This clonotype was observed many times. The chain couples TRBV7-8 to TRBJ2-7; no firm D call. V shed 4 bases and J shed 0 bases, with 19 bases lying between them. The germline CDR1 and CDR2 sequences are SGHVS and FQNEAQ. CDR3 length: 17 amino acids. The chain's CDR3 is CASSSPRRYRNSYEQYF. DNA of the CDR3: TGTGCCAGCAGCTCACCCCGGCGGTATAGAAACTCCTACGAGCAGTACTTC.

The table lists this clonotype with a few counts. V and J are TRBV2 and TRBJ2-3, with TRBD2 matching over 9 bases. V lost 5 bases to trimming and J lost 2 bases; unmatched junction nucleotides: 5. The CDR3 totals 15 residues. Germline CDR1 SNHLY, CDR2 FYNNEI. The CDR3, as DNA: TGTGCCAGCAGTCCTAGCGGGACGCTCACAGATACGCAGTATTTT. This gives the protein CASSPSGTLTDTQYF.

Worth noting for this clonotype: Given a much more abundant clone one base away, this may be a read error. This sequence joins TRBV6-6 and TRBJ1-1; 7 positions match TRBD1. Germline V CDR1 and CDR2: MNHNY, SVGAGI (reference sequence). V lost 5 bases and J lost 4; bases outside the gene matches: 10. The CDR3 totals 15 residues. The CDR3, as DNA: TGTGCCAGCAGTCTCGAAGGACAGGATTTCACTGAAGCTTTCTTT. Its translation: CASSLEGQDFTEAFF.